Shown below are 24 T cell receptor beta chains from a single sample sequenced in a study of molecular identifiers for immune sequencing clone quantification. TCRdb independently ran MiXCR on the PCR reads; one entry per CDR3 protein. This sample has over 550,000 distinct CDR3 sequences, with roughly 23% found just once. Sequencing input: naive CD8+ T cells from blood, with Jurkat cell RNA spiked in. The subset was: FACS-sorted CD8+CD4-CCR7+CD45RA+ naive T cells. These receptors all come from a human donor in good health. Some libraries in this study had Jurkat cell RNA spiked in.

This clonotype has a handful of counts. This sequence joins TRBV6-5 and TRBJ2-5, with D maybe TRBD1 (6 bases). CDR3 length equals 15 residues. The germline V and J ends were trimmed by 6 bases and 1 base, with 15 bases remaining between them. From germline, CDR1 is MNHEY and CDR2 SVGAGI. This CDR3 is CASSHLRDIQETQYF. In nucleotides, the CDR3 is TGTGCCAGCAGCCATCTCCGGGACATCCAAGAGACCCAGTACTTC.

This clonotype showed up many times. The chain is built from TRBV9 and TRBJ1-5; D not resolved. This CDR3 contains 14 residues. Trimming removed 4 bases at V and 4 bases at J, with 12 bases between. The germline CDR1 and CDR2 sequences are SGDLS and YYNGEE. In nucleotides, the CDR3 is TGTGCCAGCAGCCCCCGGACCCCGAATCAGCCCCAGCATTTT. It translates to CASSPRTPNQPQHF.

This clonotype was detected ten times or more. The chain joins TRBV30 to TRBJ1-5, with unresolved D. This CDR3 has 14 residues. The V end was cut by 0 bases, the J end by 2 bases, with 8 bases between. In germline, CDR1 is GTSNPN, CDR2 SVGIG (reference sequence). This CDR3 reads CAWSVWPGNQPQHF. CDR3 bases: TGTGCCTGGAGTGTTTGGCCTGGCAATCAGCCCCAGCATTTT.

This clonotype was recorded at least ten times. J is TRBJ2-7 and V is TRBV28; maybe TRBD2 (6 bases). Germline V gene data show CDR1 as MDHEN and CDR2 as SYDVKM. V was cut by 3 bases and J by 2 bases, with 14 bases left in between. The CDR3 length is 15 residues. The CDR3 protein is CASSFLGTGAYEQYF. In DNA form, the CDR3 reads TGTGCCAGCAGTTTCCTAGGGACTGGCGCCTACGAGCAGTACTTC.

On this clonotype: One base away lies a much larger clone, so this may be a sequencing read error. The chain is built from TRBV5-1 and TRBJ2-1, with a weak D call TRBD2 (7 bases). The CDR3 has 15 residues. Germline V gives CDR1 SGHRS, CDR2 YFSETQ. The CDR3 DNA is TGCGCCAGCAGCTTGGCCGGGGGGCTAAACAATGAGCAGTCCTTC. Protein product: CASSLAGGLNNEQSF.

The chain is built from TRBV11-2 and TRBJ2-7; D is unclear. V was cut by 5 bases and J by 4 bases, with 18 bases left in between. This CDR3 has 15 amino acids. CDR1 is SGHAT and CDR2 is FQNNGV in the germline V gene. The DNA of the CDR3 is TGTGCCAGCAGCCACAATCGCGAGCCCCTATACGAGCAGTACTTC. Translation gives CASSHNREPLYEQYF.

J is TRBJ2-7 and V is TRBV27, with TRBD2 as a possible D gene (6 bases). Germline CDR1 is MNHEY and CDR2 is SMNVEV (reference sequence). V dropped 5 bases and J dropped 7 bases, with 24 bases sitting between them. This CDR3 contains 16 residues. DNA for the CDR3: TGTGCCAGCAGTATCCTCCTTGCGGGGTCGACGCGGGAGCAGTACTTC. Translated, it gives CASSILLAGSTREQYF.

This clonotype was counted only a few times. A much larger clonotype is one base distant, so this may be a read error. As the CDR3 is not closed by the conserved phenylalanine or tryptophan, this likely results from a read error. The chain joins TRBV29-1 to TRBJ2-7; D possibly matches TRBD1 or TRBD2 (6 bases each). The germline V gene has CDR1 SQVTM and CDR2 ANQGSEA. This CDR3 region has 13 residues. The V gene lost 7 bases and the J gene lost 3 bases, with 16 bases spanning the gap. The CDR3 coding sequence is TGCAGCGCCCAAGGGGGGTCTGACTACGAGCAGTACTCC. It specifies CSAQGGSDYEQYS.

The chain uses TRBV7-8 and TRBJ2-6; 7 bases agree with TRBD1. The CDR3 sequence is 18 residues long. The V gene's germline CDR1 is SGHVS and CDR2 FQNEAQ. The V gene end was trimmed by 5 bases and the J gene end by 0 bases; junction bases not matched to a gene: 10. As DNA, the CDR3 is TGTGCCAGCAGCCCTTTTAGACAGGGCCCCTCTGGGGCCAACGTCCTGACTTTC. Translating gives CASSPFRQGPSGANVLTF.

This clonotype has just a few counts. This sequence joins TRBV13 and TRBJ2-5; tentatively, D is TRBD1 or TRBD2 (6 bases each). Germline CDR1 and CDR2: PRHDT and FYEKMQ (reference sequence). Trimming cost V 6 bases and J 2 bases, with 16 bases left between them. The CDR3 sequence is 15 residues long. CDR3 sequence reads: CASREEGDLQETQYF. The CDR3 DNA follows: TGTGCCAGCAGAGAGGAGGGGGACTTACAAGAGACCCAGTACTTC.

The chain is built from TRBV12-3 or TRBV12-4 and TRBJ1-4; D perhaps matches TRBD1 (5 bases). V gave up 5 bases and J gave up 0 bases, with 10 bases separating them. CDR3 size: 15 residues. CDR3 residues: CASSVTGATNEKLFF. CDR3 coding DNA: TGTGCCAGCAGTGTTACAGGAGCAACTAATGAAAAACTGTTTTTT.

With regard to this clonotype: A junction boundary mismatches the germline segment, possibly from a read error. The rearrangement joins TRBV25-1 to TRBJ1-4; D call uncertain. The germline V gene encodes CDR1 MGHDK and CDR2 SYGVNS. CDR3 length equals 16 residues. The CDR3 sequence is CASSEWQAPTNGKLFF. The CDR3 DNA reads as TGTGCCAGCAGTGAATGGCAGGCGCCAACTAATGGAAAACTGTTTTTT. The full variable domain, in which reference TRBV25-1 and TRBJ1-4 provide the parts outside the CDR3, is EADIYQTPRYLVIGTGKKITLECSQTMGHDKMYWYQQDPGMELHLIHYSYGVNSTEKGDLSSESTVSRIRTEHFPLTLESARPSHTSQYLCASSEWQAPTNGKLFFGSGTQLSVL.

Turning to this clonotype: A much larger clone differs by one base, so this may be a read error. The rearrangement links TRBV4-3 to TRBJ2-3; perhaps TRBD2 as D (7 bases). The CDR3 spans 15 residues. CDR1 is LGHNA and CDR2 is YSLEER in the germline V gene. CDR3: CARSLTGGRADTQYF. CDR3 sequence (DNA): TGCGCCCGCAGCCTGACCGGGGGGCGCGCAGATACGCAGTATTTT.

This clonotype was seen just once. A much more abundant neighbour one base away suggests this may be a read error. The rearrangement uses TRBV7-6 and TRBJ2-3; D call uncertain. The CDR3 has 17 amino acids. Germline CDR1 is SGHVS and CDR2 is FNYEAQ. The DNA of the CDR3 is TGTGCCGGCAGCTTAGGTTTAACCGGCTCGGGCACAGATACGCAGTATTTT. It codes for CAGSLGLTGSGTDTQYF.

The CDR3 spells CASSTGQGAGTIYEQYF. The CDR3 nucleotides are TGTGCCAGCAGCACGGGACAGGGGGCCGGGACTATTTACGAGCAGTACTTC. The chain employs TRBV21-1 and TRBJ2-7; TRBD1, the D gene given by the table, was not confirmed from the DNA. TRBV21-1 is deemed a pseudogene. The CDR3 consists of 17 residues.

This clonotype was found a few times. V and J are TRBV28 and TRBJ2-7, with 9 bases aligning to TRBD1. Trimming took 4 bases from V and 1 from J; bases not matched to a gene: 8. The CDR3 covers 16 residues. The germline V gene encodes CDR1 MDHEN and CDR2 SYDVKM. CDR3 protein: CASSSTGTGRSYEQYF. The DNA of the CDR3 is TGTGCCAGCAGTTCAACCGGGACAGGGAGATCCTACGAGCAGTACTTC.

This clonotype showed up many times. This chain uses TRBV7-6 with TRBJ1-1; D gene uncertain. CDR1 and CDR2 from the germline V gene are SGHVS and FNYEAQ. V shed 6 bases and J shed 1 base, with 9 bases lying between them. The CDR3 runs 13 residues. The CDR3 reads CASRMLGNTEAFF. The CDR3, as DNA: TGTGCCAGCAGGATGTTGGGGAACACTGAAGCTTTCTTT.

About this clonotype: This could be a read error, since a much larger clone is one nucleotide away. The V gene is TRBV6-5, the J gene TRBJ2-5, with D perhaps matching TRBD1 (6 bases). The CDR3 contains 14 residues. The germline V gene encodes CDR1 MNHEY and CDR2 SVGAGI. V was cut by 8 bases and J by 3 bases, with 16 bases left in between. The CDR3 DNA sequence: TGTGCCAGCTGCGAAAATACAGGGAAAGAGACCCAGTACTTC. Amino acids: CASCENTGKETQYF.

This clonotype was counted a single time. This may stem from a read error, because a much larger clone lies one nucleotide away. The chain links TRBV4-3 to TRBJ1-6, with D possibly matching TRBD1 (5 bases). The CDR3 has 17 amino acids. Looked up from germline, CDR1 is LGHNA and CDR2 is YSLEER. V lost 0 bases and J 4 bases, leaving 13 bases between the germline ends. CDR3 DNA: TGCGCCAGCAGCCAAGATTCGGGGACGGGATATAATTCACCCCTCCACTTT. It translates to CASSQDSGTGYNSPLHF.

This chain uses TRBV6-2 or TRBV6-3 with TRBJ2-7; 9 nucleotides match TRBD1. With V trimmed by 7 bases and J by 4 bases, 11 bases remained unmatched. The CDR3 consists of 15 residues. Germline V gene lookup returns CDR1 MNHEY and CDR2 SVGEGT. As DNA, the CDR3 is TGTGCCAGCAAAACCTCGGGACAGGGAGTGTACGAGCAGTACTTC. It translates to CASKTSGQGVYEQYF.

The table lists this clonotype with many counts. V usage is TRBV7-9 and J usage is TRBJ2-2, with 7 positions matching TRBD1. CDR1 is SEHNR and CDR2 is FQNEAQ in the germline V gene (reference sequence). The CDR3 covers 16 residues. Trimming cost V 3 bases and J 1 base; bases outside gene matches: 5. The CDR3 nucleotides read TGTGCCAGCAGCTTCCGAGACAGGGTGAACACCGGGGAGCTGTTTTTT. Translated: CASSFRDRVNTGELFF.

This clonotype was detected a few times. The chain couples TRBV3-1 to TRBJ2-7, with no clear D. Per the germline V gene, CDR1 is LGHDT and CDR2 is YNNKEL (reference sequence). Trimming removed 0 bases from V and 4 bases from J, with 10 bases in between. CDR3 size: 14 residues. Here the CDR3 reads CASSQDRSFYEQYF. The CDR3 DNA follows: TGTGCCAGCAGCCAAGATAGAAGCTTTTACGAGCAGTACTTC.

This clonotype was detected only once. At one boundary the junction diverges from the germline segment, which might be a read error. This sequence joins TRBV5-6 and TRBJ2-7; TRBD1 might be the D (5 bases). The CDR3 totals 14 residues. Germline V gene data show CDR1 as SGHDT and CDR2 as YYEEEE. The CDR3 DNA reads as TGTGCCAGCAGCTTGGAAGGGGTCTCCAACGAGCAGTGCTTC. It translates to CASSLEGVSNEQCF.

Of note for this clonotype: At one end the junction does not follow the germline gene, possibly because of a read error. The J gene is TRBJ1-4, the V gene TRBV12-3 or TRBV12-4; possibly TRBD1 for D (5 bases). The CDR3 is 15 residues long. The CDR3 coding sequence is TGTGCCAGCAGTGTTACAGGAGCAACTATTGAAAAACTGTTTTTT. It codes for CASSVTGATIEKLFF.